This T cell receptor (beta chain) was sequenced for a study of cytomegalovirus exposure and HLA in healthy donors. About this clone itself: The antigen remains unidentified.

Study-level findings and limits: TCR beta chains associated with HLA were, in a later analysis, more clonally expanded than equally common others. Earlier results showed most TCR beta V segments being productive about 90% or about 30% of the time. The classifier reportedly diagnosed cytomegalovirus status with high sensitivity and specificity. It was about 150 TCR beta chains that were listed as cytomegalovirus-associated.

PCR was performed using 60 Vbeta and 13 Jbeta primers. Libraries were prepared by immunoSEQ multiplex PCR; TCRdb keeps only in-frame clonotypes and omits some of them. The sample shows around 160,000 clones, around 86% of them seen only once. The sequence was collected from a human donor in good health. The sequenced sample was PBMCs.

CDR3 in amino acids: CASSLGYVSGNTIYF. The CDR3, as DNA: TGTGCCAGCAGCTTAGGTTATGTCTCTGGAAACACCATATATTTT. The V and J genes are TRBV7-2 and TRBJ1-3; no definite D call. Germline V lookup: CDR1 SGHTA, CDR2 FQGNSA. This CDR3 spans 15 amino acids. Between the trimmed V and J ends, which lost 1 base and 0 bases, there was a span of 7 bases.